This T cell receptor beta chain derives from a study of T cell repertoires in cytomegalovirus infection. Looking at the study overall: Matching HLA type and CMV infection were both indicated by public TCR beta signatures.

Per the germline V gene, CDR1 is MNHEY and CDR2 is SVGAGI. Trimming took off 0 bases at V and 0 bases at J, with 7 bases between the two ends. The CDR3 spans 15 residues. Study-wide points: People with CMV and the relevant HLA were identified by cumulative public TCR beta family frequency. The ex vivo response showed dominance by HLA-C-restricted CMV-specific TCR beta clonotypes.

TCRdb reanalysed the reads using MiXCR and keeps one entry per CDR3 protein. Counted here are roughly 230,000 distinct CDR3 sequences, 15% to 20% occurring once; the ten biggest clones make up about half. This clonotype was counted between two and nine times. Its antigen remains unidentified. Sequenced: CD8+ T cells from PBMCs. The receptor was isolated from a human donor in good health (CMV status not recorded). Some clones in this sample may be carry-over from other donors' samples. The chain combines TRBV6-5 with TRBJ2-3; TRBD1 or TRBD2 may be the D gene (5 bases each). The CDR3 nucleotides are TGTGCCAGCAGTTACTCGTGGGGGAGCACAGATACGCAGTATTTT. As protein: CASSYSWGSTDTQYF.